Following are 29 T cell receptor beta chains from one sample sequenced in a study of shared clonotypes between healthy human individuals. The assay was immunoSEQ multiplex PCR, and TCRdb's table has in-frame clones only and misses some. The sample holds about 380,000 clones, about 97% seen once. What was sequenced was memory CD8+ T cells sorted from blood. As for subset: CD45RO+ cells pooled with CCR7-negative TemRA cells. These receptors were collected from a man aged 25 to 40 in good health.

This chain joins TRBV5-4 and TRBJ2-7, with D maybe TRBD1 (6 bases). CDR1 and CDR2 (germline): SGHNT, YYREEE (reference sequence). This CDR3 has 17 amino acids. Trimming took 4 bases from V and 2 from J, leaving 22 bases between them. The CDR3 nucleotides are TGTGCCAGCAGCCCCCAAGGGACACAGGGTTGGGCCTACGAGCAGTACTTC. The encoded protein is CASSPQGTQGWAYEQYF. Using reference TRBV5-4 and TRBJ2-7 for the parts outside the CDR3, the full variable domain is ETGVTQSPTHLIKTRGQQVTLRCSSQSGHNTVSWYQQALGQGPQFIFQYYREEENGRGNFPPRFSGLQFPNYSSELNVNALELDDSALYLCASSPQGTQGWAYEQYFGPGTRLTVT.

The CDR3, as DNA: TGTGCCAGCAGTTTATTAGTAGCGGGAGATGGGGAGGAGCAGTTCTTC. Translation gives CASSLLVAGDGEEQFF. The chain couples TRBV28 to TRBJ2-1, with 9 bases that match TRBD2. V lost 1 base and J lost 10; bases outside the gene matches: 11. In germline, CDR1 is MDHEN, CDR2 SYDVKM. CDR3 size: 16 residues. The full variable domain, with the rest looked up from reference TRBV28 and TRBJ2-1, is DVKVTQSSRYLVKRTGEKVFLECVQDMDHENMFWYRQDPGLGLRLIYFSYDVKMKEKGDIPEGYSVSREKKERFSLILESASTNQTSMYLCASSLLVAGDGEEQFFGPGTRLTVL.

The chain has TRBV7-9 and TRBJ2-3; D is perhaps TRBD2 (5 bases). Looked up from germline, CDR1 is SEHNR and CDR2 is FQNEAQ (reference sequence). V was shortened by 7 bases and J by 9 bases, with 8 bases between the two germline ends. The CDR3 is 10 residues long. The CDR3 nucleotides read TGTGCCAGCATCGGGAAAACGCAGTATTTT. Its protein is CASIGKTQYF.

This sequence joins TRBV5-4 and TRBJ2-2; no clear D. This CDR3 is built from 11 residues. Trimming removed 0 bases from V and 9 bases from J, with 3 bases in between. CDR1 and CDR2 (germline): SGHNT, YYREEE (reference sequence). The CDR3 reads CASSLGRELFF. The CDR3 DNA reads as TGTGCCAGCAGCTTGGGAAGGGAGCTGTTTTTT.

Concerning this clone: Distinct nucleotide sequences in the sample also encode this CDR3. CDR3 DNA: TGTGCCATCAGTGGGACAGGCTCCTACGAGCAGTACTTC. This sequence encodes CAISGTGSYEQYF. This chain joins TRBV10-3 and TRBJ2-7; 7 nucleotides line up with TRBD1. Germline loops: CDR1 ENHRY, CDR2 SYGVKD. This CDR3 is 13 amino acids long. Trimming at V came to 4 bases and at J to 0 bases, leaving 0 bases not matched to a gene.

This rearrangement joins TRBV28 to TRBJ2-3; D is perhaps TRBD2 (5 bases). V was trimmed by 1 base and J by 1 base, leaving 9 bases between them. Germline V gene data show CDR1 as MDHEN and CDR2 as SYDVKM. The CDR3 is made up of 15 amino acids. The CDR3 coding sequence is TGTGCCAGCAGTTTATTTCAGCGGCGCACAGATACGCAGTATTTT. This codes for CASSLFQRRTDTQYF.

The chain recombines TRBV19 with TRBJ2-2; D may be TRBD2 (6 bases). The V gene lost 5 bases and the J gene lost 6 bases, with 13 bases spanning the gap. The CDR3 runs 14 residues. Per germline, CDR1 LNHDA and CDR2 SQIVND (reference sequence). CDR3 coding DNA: TGTGCCAGTAGTTTGACTAGTGCTGCCGGGGAGCTGTTTTTT. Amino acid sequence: CASSLTSAAGELFF.

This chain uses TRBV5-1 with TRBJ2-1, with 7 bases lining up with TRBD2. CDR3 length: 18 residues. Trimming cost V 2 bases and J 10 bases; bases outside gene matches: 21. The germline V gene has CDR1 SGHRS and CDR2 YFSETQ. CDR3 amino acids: CASSLGGSVRGLVQEQFF. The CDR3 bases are TGCGCCAGCAGCTTAGGCGGGAGTGTAAGAGGACTAGTGCAAGAGCAGTTCTTC.

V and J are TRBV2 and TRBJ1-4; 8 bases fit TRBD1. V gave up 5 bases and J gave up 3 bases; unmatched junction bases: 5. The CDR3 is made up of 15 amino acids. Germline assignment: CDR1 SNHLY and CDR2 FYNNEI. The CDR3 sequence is CASSLQGAANEKLFF. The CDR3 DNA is TGTGCCAGCAGTCTCCAGGGGGCGGCTAATGAAAAACTGTTTTTT.

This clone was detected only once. DNA of the CDR3: TGCGCCAGCAGCCTAAATCCAGGGAGGAAAGCTTTCTTT. Translation: CASSLNPGRKAFF. J is TRBJ1-1 and V is TRBV4-1; D possibly corresponds to TRBD1 (5 bases). The length of the CDR3 is 13 residues. Deletions cut 4 bases from V and 9 bases from J, with 15 bases between. Per the germline V gene, CDR1 is MGHRA and CDR2 is YSYEKL.

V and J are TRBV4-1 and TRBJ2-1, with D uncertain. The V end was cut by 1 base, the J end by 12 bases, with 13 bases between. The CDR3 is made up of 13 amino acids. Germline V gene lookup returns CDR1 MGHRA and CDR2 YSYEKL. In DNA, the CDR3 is TGCGCCAGCAGCCAAGGGGTAGGCTTAGGGCAGTTCTTC. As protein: CASSQGVGLGQFF.

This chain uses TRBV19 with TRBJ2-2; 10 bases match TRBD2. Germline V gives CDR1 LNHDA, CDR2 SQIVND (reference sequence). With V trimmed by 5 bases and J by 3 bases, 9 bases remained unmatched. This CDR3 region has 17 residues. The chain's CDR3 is CASSVPTSGTHTGELFF. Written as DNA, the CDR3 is TGTGCCAGTAGTGTCCCTACTAGCGGGACCCACACCGGGGAGCTGTTTTTT.

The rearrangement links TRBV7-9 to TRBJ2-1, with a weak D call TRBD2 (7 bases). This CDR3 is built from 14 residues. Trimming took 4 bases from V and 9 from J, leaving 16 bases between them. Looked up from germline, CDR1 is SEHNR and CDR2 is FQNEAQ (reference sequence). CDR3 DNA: TGTGCCAGCAGCTCCGCTCTGGGGGGGGCTGAGCAGTTCTTC. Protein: CASSSALGGAEQFF.

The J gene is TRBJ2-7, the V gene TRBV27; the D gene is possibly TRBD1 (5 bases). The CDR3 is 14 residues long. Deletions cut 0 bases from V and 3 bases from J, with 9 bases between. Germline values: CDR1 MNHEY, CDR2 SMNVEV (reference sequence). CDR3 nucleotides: TGTGCCAGCAGTTTATCGCAGGGCGGCTACGAGCAGTACTTC. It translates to CASSLSQGGYEQYF.

As DNA, the CDR3 is TGCGCCAGCGCCCCCACCCCCGGGGGCCCTTCCGGGGGCATTCAGTACTTC. Its protein product is CASAPTPGGPSGGIQYF. This chain uses TRBV5-1 with TRBJ2-4; perhaps D is TRBD1 or TRBD2 (6 bases each). V was trimmed by 7 bases and J by 9 bases, leaving 29 bases between them. CDR3 length: 17 residues. Germline assignment: CDR1 SGHRS and CDR2 YFSETQ.

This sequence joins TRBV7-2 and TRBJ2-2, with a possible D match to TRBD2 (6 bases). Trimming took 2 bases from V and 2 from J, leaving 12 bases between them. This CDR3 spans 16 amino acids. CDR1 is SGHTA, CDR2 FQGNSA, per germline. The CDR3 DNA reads TGTGCCAGCAGCTTAATTCCCGGGAGAAACACCGGGGAGCTGTTTTTT. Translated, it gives CASSLIPGRNTGELFF.

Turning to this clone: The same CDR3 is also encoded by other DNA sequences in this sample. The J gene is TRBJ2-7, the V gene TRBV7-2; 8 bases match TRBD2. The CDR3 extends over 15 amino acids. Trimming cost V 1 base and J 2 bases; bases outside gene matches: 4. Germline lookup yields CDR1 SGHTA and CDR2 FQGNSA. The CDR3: CASSLELAGTYEQYF. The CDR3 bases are TGTGCCAGCAGCTTAGAGTTAGCGGGGACCTACGAGCAGTACTTC.

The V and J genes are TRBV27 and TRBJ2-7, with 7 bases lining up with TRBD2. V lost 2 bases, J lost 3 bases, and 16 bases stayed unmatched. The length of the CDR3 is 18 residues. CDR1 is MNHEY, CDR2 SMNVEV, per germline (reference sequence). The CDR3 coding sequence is TGTGCCAGCAGTTTAAAGGCCCCTGGCGGGAGCCGGGACTACGAGCAGTACTTC. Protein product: CASSLKAPGGSRDYEQYF.

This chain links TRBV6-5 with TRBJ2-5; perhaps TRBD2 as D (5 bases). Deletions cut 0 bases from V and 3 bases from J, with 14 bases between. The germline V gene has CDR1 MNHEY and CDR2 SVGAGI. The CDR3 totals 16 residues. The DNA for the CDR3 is TGTGCCAGCAGTTACTCGCGGGCGATGGGCGAAGAGACCCAGTACTTC. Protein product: CASSYSRAMGEETQYF.

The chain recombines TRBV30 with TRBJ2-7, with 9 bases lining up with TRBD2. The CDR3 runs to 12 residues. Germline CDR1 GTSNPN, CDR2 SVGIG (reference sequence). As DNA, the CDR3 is TGTGCTTGCCTAGCGGGGATCTACGAGCAGTACTTC. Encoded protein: CACLAGIYEQYF.

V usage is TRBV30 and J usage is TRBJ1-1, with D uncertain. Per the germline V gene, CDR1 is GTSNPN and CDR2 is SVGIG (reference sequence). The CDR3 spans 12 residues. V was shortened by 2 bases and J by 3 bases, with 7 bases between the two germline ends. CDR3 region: CAWSPHHTEAFF. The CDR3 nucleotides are TGTGCCTGGAGTCCCCATCACACTGAAGCTTTCTTT.

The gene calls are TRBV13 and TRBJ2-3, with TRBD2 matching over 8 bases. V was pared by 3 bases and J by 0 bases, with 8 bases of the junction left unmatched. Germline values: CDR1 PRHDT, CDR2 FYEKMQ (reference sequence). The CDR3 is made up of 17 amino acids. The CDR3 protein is CASSFGGGRTSTDTQYF. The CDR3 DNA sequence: TGTGCCAGCAGCTTTGGTGGCGGGAGGACCAGCACAGATACGCAGTATTTT.

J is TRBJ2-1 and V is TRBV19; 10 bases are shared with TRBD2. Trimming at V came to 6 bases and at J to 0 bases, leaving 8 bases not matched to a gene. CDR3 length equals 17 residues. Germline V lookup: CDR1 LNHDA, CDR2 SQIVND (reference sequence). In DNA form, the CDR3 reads TGTGCCAGTAGCAAACTAGCGGGGTTAAGCTCCTACAATGAGCAGTTCTTC. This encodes CASSKLAGLSSYNEQFF.

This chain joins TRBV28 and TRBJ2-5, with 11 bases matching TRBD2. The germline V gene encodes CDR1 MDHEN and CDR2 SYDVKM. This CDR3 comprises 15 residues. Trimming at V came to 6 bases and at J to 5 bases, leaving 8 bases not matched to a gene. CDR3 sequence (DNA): TGTGCCAGCAGAGTAGCGGGAGGGCCTGGTGAGACCCAGTACTTC. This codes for CASRVAGGPGETQYF.

Written as DNA, the CDR3 is TGCGCCAGCAGCTTGAGAGGGGGCGAGACCCAGTACTTC. It encodes CASSLRGGETQYF. J is TRBJ2-5 and V is TRBV5-1, with TRBD1 matching over 7 bases. With V trimmed by 1 base and J by 5 bases, 2 bases remained unmatched. The CDR3 extends over 13 amino acids. Germline V gene lookup returns CDR1 SGHRS and CDR2 YFSETQ. Combining the CDR3 with reference TRBV5-1 and TRBJ2-5 gives the whole variable domain KAGVTQTPRYLIKTRGQQVTLSCSPISGHRSVSWYQQTPGQGLQFLFEYFSETQRNKGNFPGRFSGRQFSNSRSEMNVSTLELGDSALYLCASSLRGGETQYFGPGTRLLVL.

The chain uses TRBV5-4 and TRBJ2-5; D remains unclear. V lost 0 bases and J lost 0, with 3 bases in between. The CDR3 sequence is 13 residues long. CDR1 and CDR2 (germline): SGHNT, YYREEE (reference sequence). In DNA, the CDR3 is TGTGCCAGCAGCTTGGCTGACCAAGAGACCCAGTACTTC. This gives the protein CASSLADQETQYF.

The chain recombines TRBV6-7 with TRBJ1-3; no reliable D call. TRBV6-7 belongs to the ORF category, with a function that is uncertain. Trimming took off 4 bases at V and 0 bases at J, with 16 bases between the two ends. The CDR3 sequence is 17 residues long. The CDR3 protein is CASSCSTGSYSGNTIYF. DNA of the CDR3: TGTGCCAGCAGTTGCTCCACGGGGTCATACTCTGGAAACACCATATATTTT.

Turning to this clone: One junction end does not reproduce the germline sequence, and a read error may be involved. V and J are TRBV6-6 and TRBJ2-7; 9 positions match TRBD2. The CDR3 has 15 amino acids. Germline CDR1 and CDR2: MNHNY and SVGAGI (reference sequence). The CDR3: CAGSYEGLASYEQYF. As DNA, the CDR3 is TGTGCCGGCAGTTACGAGGGACTAGCCTCCTACGAGCAGTACTTC.

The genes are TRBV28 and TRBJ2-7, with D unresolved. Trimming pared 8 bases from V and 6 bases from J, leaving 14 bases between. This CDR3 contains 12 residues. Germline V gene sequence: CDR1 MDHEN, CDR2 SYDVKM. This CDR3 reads CASAAAFGEQYF. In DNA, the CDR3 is TGTGCCAGCGCGGCAGCCTTTGGCGAGCAGTACTTC.